The clone carrying this TCR beta chain was seen a handful of times. This specimen belongs to a study of shared clonotypes between healthy human individuals. The V end was cut by 0 bases, the J end by 4 bases, with 13 bases between. The germline gives CDR1 SNHLY, CDR2 FYNNEI. The CDR3 is made up of 16 amino acids. Repertoires were generated with immunoSEQ multiplex PCR, while TCRdb's copy carries only in-frame clones and drops some. The table has about 700,000 clones, approximately 74% seen once. This TCR derives from a woman aged 25 to 39 in good health. What was sequenced was memory CD4+ T cells sorted from blood. Stated subset: CD45RA-negative fraction. J is TRBJ1-5 and V is TRBV2; D is unresolved. The CDR3 protein is CASSEAPSGQNQPQHF. CDR3 nucleotide sequence: TGTGCCAGCAGTGAAGCGCCGTCGGGCCAAAATCAGCCCCAGCATTTT.